The 3 T cell receptor beta chains in this list originate from one sample, sequenced in a study of OX40 agonist ivuxolimab in advanced cancers. TCRdb's copy holds only in-frame clones and misses some; the assay was immunoSEQ multiplex PCR. Of around 71,000 clones in the sample, about 86% were seen once. Source: CD4+ or CD8+ T cells sorted from blood, taken in a trial of the OX40 agonist ivuxolimab. These receptors originate from an adult with an advanced solid tumor such as melanoma, head and neck, liver or kidney cancer.

This clone was recorded a few times. The chain employs TRBV9 and TRBJ1-2, with 9 bases fitting TRBD1. The CDR3 is made up of 14 amino acids. V dropped 3 bases and J dropped 8; count of bases not matched to a gene: 8. Germline lookup yields CDR1 SGDLS and CDR2 YYNGEE. In DNA, the CDR3 is TGTGCCAGCAGCGAGGAGACAGGGGGTGGCGGCTACACCTTC. It translates to CASSEETGGGGYTF.

This clone came up a few times. This chain uses TRBV7-3 with TRBJ2-3; 12 bases agree with TRBD2. The ends lost 5 bases at V and 5 bases at J; junction bases unmatched: 11. Germline V CDR1 and CDR2: SGHTA, FQGTGA. The CDR3 contains 17 residues. For the CDR3, the DNA is TGTGCCAGCAGCCTTCGACTAGCGGGAGAAGTCGGAGATACGCAGTATTTT. Translating it yields CASSLRLAGEVGDTQYF.

J is TRBJ1-1 and V is TRBV5-1; D remains ambiguous. The length of the CDR3 is 13 residues. V lost 4 bases and J lost 1, with 8 bases in between. Per germline, CDR1 SGHRS and CDR2 YFSETQ. As DNA, the CDR3 is TGCGCCAGCAGCCCCTGGGAGAACACTGAAGCTTTCTTT. This translates into CASSPWENTEAFF.